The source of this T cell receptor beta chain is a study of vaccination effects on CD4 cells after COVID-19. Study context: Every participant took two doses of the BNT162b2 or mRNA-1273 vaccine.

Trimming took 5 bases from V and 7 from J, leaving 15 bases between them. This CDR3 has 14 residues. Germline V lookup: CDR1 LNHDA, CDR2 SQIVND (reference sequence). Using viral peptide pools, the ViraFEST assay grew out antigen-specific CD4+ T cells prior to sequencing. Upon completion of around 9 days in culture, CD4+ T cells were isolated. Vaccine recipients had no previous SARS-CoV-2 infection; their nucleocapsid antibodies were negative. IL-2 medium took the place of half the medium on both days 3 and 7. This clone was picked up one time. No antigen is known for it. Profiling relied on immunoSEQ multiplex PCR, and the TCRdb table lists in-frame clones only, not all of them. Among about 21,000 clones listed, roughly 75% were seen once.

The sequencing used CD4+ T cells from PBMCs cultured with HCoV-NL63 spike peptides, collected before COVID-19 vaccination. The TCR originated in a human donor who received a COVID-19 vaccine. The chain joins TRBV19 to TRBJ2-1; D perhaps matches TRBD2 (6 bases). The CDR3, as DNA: TGTGCCAGTAGTGGCAGCGGGCAGAAGAATGAGCAGTTCTTC. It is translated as CASSGSGQKNEQFF. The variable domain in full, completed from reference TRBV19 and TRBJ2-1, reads DGGITQSPKYLFRKEGQNVTLSCEQNLNHDAMYWYRQDPGQGLRLIYYSQIVNDFQKGDIAEGYSVSREKKESFPLTVTSAQKNPTAFYLCASSGSGQKNEQFFGPGTRLTVL.